Each of the 32 T cell receptor beta chains below was sequenced from the same sample in a study of shared clonotypes between healthy human individuals. Some clones are missing from TCRdb's copy, which holds only in-frame ones; the method was immunoSEQ multiplex PCR. The table records over a million clones, about four fifths of them present only once. Material: memory CD4+ T cells from PBMCs. Specified subset: CD45RA-negative fraction. The receptors here all came from a man aged 18 to 29 in good health. Some clones in this sample may be carry-over from other donors' samples.

The chain joins TRBV27 to TRBJ2-7; TRBD1 is a possible D gene (6 bases). Germline V CDR1 and CDR2: MNHEY, SMNVEV (reference sequence). Trimming removed 4 bases at V and 2 bases at J, with 24 bases between. The CDR3 extends over 18 amino acids. CDR3 nucleotide sequence: TGTGCCAGCAGTTCTCCAAGGCCACAGGGTCCACGGGCCTACGAGCAGTACTTC. It translates to CASSSPRPQGPRAYEQYF.

This chain connects TRBV7-9 to TRBJ1-4; maybe TRBD1 (6 bases). Trimming left V 6 bases short and J 8 bases short, with 16 bases between. Per germline, CDR1 SEHNR and CDR2 FQNEAQ (reference sequence). This CDR3 contains 14 residues. The CDR3 protein is CASRVQGGWEKLFF. The CDR3 DNA reads TGTGCCAGCAGGGTACAGGGAGGTTGGGAAAAACTGTTTTTT.

V and J are TRBV5-1 and TRBJ2-1; D possibly uses TRBD1 or TRBD2 (5 bases each). Germline V gives CDR1 SGHRS, CDR2 YFSETQ. CDR3 size: 15 residues. Deletions cut 5 bases from V and 4 bases from J, with 16 bases between. In nucleotides, the CDR3 is TGCGCCAGCAGTACCGGGACCAGGACTTACAATGAGCAGTTCTTC. Translated: CASSTGTRTYNEQFF.

This clone was recorded only once. The chain has TRBV9 and TRBJ2-5; TRBD2 aligns across 9 bases. V shed 1 base and J 4 bases; nucleotides not matched to a gene: 5. Germline CDR1 and CDR2: SGDLS and YYNGEE. There are 15 residues in the CDR3. The CDR3 region is CASSVNGGRGETQYF. The CDR3 DNA follows: TGTGCCAGCAGCGTAAACGGCGGGAGGGGAGAGACCCAGTACTTC.

The chain couples TRBV6-1 to TRBJ1-4; no reliable D call. V lost 4 bases and J 5 bases, leaving 8 bases between the germline ends. This CDR3 contains 13 residues. From germline, CDR1 is MNHNS and CDR2 SASEGT. The CDR3 loop is CASSGFTNEKLFF. The DNA for the CDR3 is TGTGCCAGCAGTGGCTTCACCAATGAAAAACTGTTTTTT.

This chain links TRBV27 with TRBJ2-3; 12 nucleotides line up with TRBD2. Germline assignment: CDR1 MNHEY and CDR2 SMNVEV (reference sequence). The CDR3 totals 16 residues. V lost 7 bases to trimming and J lost 2 bases; unmatched junction nucleotides: 7. The CDR3 is CASTRLAGVPTDTQYF. CDR3 nucleotides: TGTGCCAGCACTCGACTAGCGGGAGTACCCACAGATACGCAGTATTTT.

This clone has ten or more counts. V gene TRBV6-1 combines with J gene TRBJ2-6; TRBD1 might be the D (6 bases). Germline CDR1 and CDR2: MNHNS and SASEGT. The CDR3 spans 16 residues. Trimming stripped 4 bases from V and 4 bases from J, with 14 bases between. The CDR3 nucleotides are TGTGCCAGCAGTGGGCAGGGGTCGGGCGGGGCCAACGTCCTGACTTTC. Protein sequence: CASSGQGSGGANVLTF.

V gene TRBV7-2 combines with J gene TRBJ2-7; TRBD1 aligns across 8 bases. V lost 4 bases and J lost 2; bases outside the gene matches: 7. There are 15 residues in the CDR3. Germline V lookup: CDR1 SGHTA, CDR2 FQGNSA. DNA for the CDR3: TGTGCCAGCAGCTCCCCGGACAGGGCAACCTACGAGCAGTACTTC. This sequence encodes CASSSPDRATYEQYF.

Remarks on this clone: Germline is not matched at one junction end, which may reflect a read error. The rearrangement joins TRBV2 to TRBJ2-2; 7 nucleotides align to TRBD2. The CDR3 contains 14 residues. Germline V lookup: CDR1 SNHLY, CDR2 FYNNEI. The CDR3 here is CACSGAPNTGELFF. The CDR3 nucleotides are TGTGCCTGCAGCGGGGCCCCGAACACCGGGGAGCTGTTTTTT.

J is TRBJ2-3 and V is TRBV2; a possible D gene is TRBD2 (8 bases). The V gene lost 7 bases and the J gene lost 4 bases, with 21 bases spanning the gap. The CDR3 length is 16 residues. Germline V CDR1 and CDR2: SNHLY, FYNNEI. Here the CDR3 DNA reads TGTGCCAGCACCGAAGAGGGGGCGGGAGGCCCAGATACGCAGTATTTT. Its protein product is CASTEEGAGGPDTQYF.

The genes are TRBV19 and TRBJ1-1, with 8 bases fitting TRBD1. Germline V lookup: CDR1 LNHDA, CDR2 SQIVND (reference sequence). The CDR3 contains 17 residues. V lost 6 bases, J lost 0 bases, and 12 bases stayed unmatched. In DNA form, the CDR3 reads TGTGCCAGTAGGCACAGGGGGGCCTCGGGTCTGAACACTGAAGCTTTCTTT. Protein: CASRHRGASGLNTEAFF.

The rearrangement uses TRBV11-2 and TRBJ2-1, with D perhaps being TRBD1 or TRBD2 (5 bases each). V was shortened by 6 bases and J by 3 bases, with 21 bases between the two germline ends. There are 17 residues in the CDR3. The germline CDR1 and CDR2 sequences are SGHAT and FQNNGV. The chain's CDR3 is CASRPPEWDGRYNEQFF. The CDR3 DNA is TGTGCCAGCAGGCCCCCCGAGTGGGACGGACGCTACAATGAGCAGTTCTTC.

V usage is TRBV6-5 and J usage is TRBJ1-1; the D gene is possibly TRBD1 (5 bases). Looked up from germline, CDR1 is MNHEY and CDR2 is SVGAGI. This CDR3 has 14 amino acids. V was trimmed by 5 bases and J by 4 bases, leaving 14 bases between them. The CDR3 sequence: CASSPGGGFTEAFF. The CDR3 coding sequence is TGTGCCAGCAGTCCCGGGGGGGGGTTCACTGAAGCTTTCTTT.

This clone was counted once. CDR3 residues: CASSSPPGAFEQYF. CDR3 sequence (DNA): TGTGCCAGCAGCTCGCCCCCAGGAGCCTTCGAGCAGTACTTC. The genes are TRBV7-9 and TRBJ2-7; no definite D call. CDR1 SEHNR and CDR2 FQNEAQ come from the germline V gene (reference sequence). Trimming shortened V by 4 bases and J by 6 bases, and 16 bases separated the two germline ends. The CDR3 runs to 14 residues.

CDR3 DNA: TGTGCCAGCAGCGCTGGACAGAACTATGGCTACACCTTC. Translated: CASSAGQNYGYTF. J is TRBJ1-2 and V is TRBV5-5; tentative D call: TRBD1 (6 bases). The length of the CDR3 is 13 residues. Trimming took 4 bases from V and 2 from J, leaving 9 bases between them. The germline V gene encodes CDR1 SGHKS and CDR2 YYEKEE (reference sequence). The complete variable domain, with remaining parts taken from reference TRBV5-5 and TRBJ1-2, reads DAGVTQSPTHLIKTRGQQVTLRCSPISGHKSVSWYQQVLGQGPQFIFQYYEKEERGRGNFPDRFSARQFPNYSSELNVNALLLGDSALYLCASSAGQNYGYTFGSGTRLTVV.

J is TRBJ2-1 and V is TRBV28; 8 bases map to TRBD2. V was clipped by 4 bases and J by 7 bases; unmatched bases: 9. From germline, CDR1 is MDHEN and CDR2 SYDVKM. The CDR3 consists of 15 residues. This CDR3 reads CASSSRTSLGNEQFF. The DNA for the CDR3 is TGTGCCAGCAGTTCCCGGACTAGCTTGGGGAATGAGCAGTTCTTC.

This clone has more than one count but fewer than ten. The V call is TRBV4-2, the J call TRBJ2-5, with 8 bases lining up with TRBD1. Trimming at V came to 1 base and at J to 7 bases, leaving 11 bases not matched to a gene. The CDR3 is made up of 16 amino acids. CDR1 and CDR2 from the germline V gene are LGHNA and YNFKEQ. The DNA for the CDR3 is TGTGCCAGCAGCCAAGCGGGGACAGGTACTGCGGGGACCCAGTACTTC. Amino acid sequence: CASSQAGTGTAGTQYF.

V gene TRBV6-5 combines with J gene TRBJ1-4; the D gene is possibly TRBD1 (5 bases). This CDR3 region has 14 residues. Trimming removed 2 bases from V and 4 bases from J, with 8 bases in between. Looked up from germline, CDR1 is MNHEY and CDR2 is SVGAGI. The CDR3 nucleotides are TGTGCCAGCAGTTACGACAGTTATAATGAAAAACTGTTTTTT. Its protein is CASSYDSYNEKLFF.

The CDR3 DNA sequence: TGTGCCACCAGCAGACCGACAGGACAAGAGACCCAGTACTTC. The encoded protein is CATSRPTGQETQYF. The chain employs TRBV15 and TRBJ2-5, with D tentatively TRBD1 (6 bases). CDR1 is LNHNV, CDR2 YYDKDF, per germline (reference sequence). The CDR3 length is 14 residues. Trimming removed 2 bases at V and 2 bases at J, with 9 bases between.

A few counts support this clone. The CDR3 bases are TGTGCCAGCAGTGTCATCGACAGGGGCGGCGAGCAGTACTTC. This translates into CASSVIDRGGEQYF. V usage is TRBV2 and J usage is TRBJ2-7; 8 nucleotides align to TRBD1. V shed 4 bases and J 6 bases; nucleotides not matched to a gene: 8. The CDR3 length is 14 residues. Germline CDR1 reads SNHLY; CDR2 reads FYNNEI.

The chain couples TRBV28 to TRBJ2-6; D not resolved. This CDR3 has 14 residues. V was trimmed by 5 bases and J by 0 bases, leaving 5 bases between them. Germline V lookup: CDR1 MDHEN, CDR2 SYDVKM. For the CDR3, the DNA is TGTGCCAGCAGTACGATCTCTGGGGCCAACGTCCTGACTTTC. Translated: CASSTISGANVLTF. Looking up the rest from reference TRBV28 and TRBJ2-6 gives the full variable domain: DVKVTQSSRYLVKRTGEKVFLECVQDMDHENMFWYRQDPGLGLRLIYFSYDVKMKEKGDIPEGYSVSREKKERFSLILESASTNQTSMYLCASSTISGANVLTFGAGSRLTVL.

This sequence joins TRBV28 and TRBJ1-4, with a weak D call TRBD1 (5 bases). The germline V and J ends were trimmed by 4 bases and 1 base, with 10 bases remaining between them. The CDR3 has 15 residues. Germline CDR1 MDHEN, CDR2 SYDVKM. CDR3: CASSSGTETNEKLFF. The CDR3 DNA is TGTGCCAGCAGTTCCGGGACGGAAACTAATGAAAAACTGTTTTTT.

CDR3 sequence (DNA): TGTGCCACCAGCAGAGATCGGGCAGGGGACTATGGCTACACCTTC. Translating gives CATSRDRAGDYGYTF. This chain joins TRBV15 and TRBJ1-2, with D tentatively TRBD1 (6 bases). Germline V gene sequence: CDR1 LNHNV, CDR2 YYDKDF (reference sequence). Trimming stripped 0 bases from V and 3 bases from J, with 11 bases between. This CDR3 region has 15 residues.

The rearrangement joins TRBV2 to TRBJ2-7, with 7 bases matching TRBD1. The J segment lost 0 bases and the V segment lost 4 bases, leaving 3 bases of the junction unmatched. Germline-derived CDR1 and CDR2 are SNHLY and FYNNEI. This CDR3 has 14 residues. Here the CDR3 reads CASSGDSSSYEQYF. CDR3 bases: TGTGCCAGCAGTGGGGACAGCAGCTCCTACGAGCAGTACTTC.

The chain has TRBV9 and TRBJ2-1; TRBD2 agrees at 10 bases. The germline V gene has CDR1 SGDLS and CDR2 YYNGEE. The CDR3 sequence is 16 residues long. After removal of 0 bases from V and 5 bases from J, the junction contained 5 bases not matched to a gene. The CDR3 here is CASSVVSTSGNNEQFF. In nucleotides, the CDR3 is TGTGCCAGCAGCGTAGTTTCTACTAGCGGGAACAATGAGCAGTTCTTC.

CDR3 in DNA: TGTGCCAGCAGCTTGGCCGCAGGGGCGGGAAACACCATATATTTT. It codes for CASSLAAGAGNTIYF. V usage is TRBV5-5 and J usage is TRBJ1-3; possibly TRBD1 for D (6 bases). CDR3 length: 15 amino acids. The V end lost 0 bases, the J end lost 4 bases, and 11 bases lay between the germline ends. CDR1 is SGHKS, CDR2 YYEKEE, per germline (reference sequence). Full variable domain (remainder filled in from reference TRBV5-5 and TRBJ1-3): DAGVTQSPTHLIKTRGQQVTLRCSPISGHKSVSWYQQVLGQGPQFIFQYYEKEERGRGNFPDRFSARQFPNYSSELNVNALLLGDSALYLCASSLAAGAGNTIYFGEGSWLTVV.

The V call is TRBV4-1, the J call TRBJ2-3; 8 bases fit TRBD2. Per the germline V gene, CDR1 is MGHRA and CDR2 is YSYEKL. Trimming cost V 5 bases and J 3 bases; bases outside gene matches: 13. CDR3 length equals 17 residues. The CDR3 protein is CASSWKASGLETDTQYF. CDR3 DNA sequence: TGCGCCAGCAGCTGGAAAGCCTCGGGACTAGAAACAGATACGCAGTATTTT.

The chain is built from TRBV9 and TRBJ2-5; 7 bases match TRBD2. The J call may be wrong; the DNA end is better matched by TRBJ2-7. The CDR3 contains 15 residues. The germline gives CDR1 SGDLS, CDR2 YYNGEE. CDR3 coding DNA: TGTGCCAGCAGCGTAGACCCTGGCGGGAGCTACGAGCAGTACTTC. Translated: CASSVDPGGSYEQYF.

The chain uses TRBV7-6 and TRBJ2-3; 15 bases agree with TRBD2. This CDR3 comprises 17 residues. The V and J ends lost 0 bases and 5 bases, in that order; junction bases with no gene match: 3. The germline V gene has CDR1 SGHVS and CDR2 FNYEAQ. The CDR3 nucleotides read TGTGCCAGCAGCTTAGCGGCGGGACTAGCGGGAGGAGATACGCAGTATTTT. This gives the protein CASSLAAGLAGGDTQYF.

The chain recombines TRBV5-4 with TRBJ2-1; TRBD2 matches at 8 bases. CDR3 length: 15 residues. Losses at the gene ends were 5 bases for V and 0 bases for J; bases not matched to a gene: 4. CDR1 is SGHNT and CDR2 is YYREEE in the germline V gene (reference sequence). The CDR3 DNA reads as TGTGCCAGCAGGGCTACTAGCGGCTCCTACAATGAGCAGTTCTTC. It codes for CASRATSGSYNEQFF.

The rearrangement uses TRBV6-5 and TRBJ1-2; 9 nucleotides align to TRBD1. V was pared by 6 bases and J by 6 bases, with 8 bases of the junction left unmatched. Per the germline V gene, CDR1 is MNHEY and CDR2 is SVGAGI. The CDR3 has 14 amino acids. CDR3 protein: CASRHNRDRDGYTF. The CDR3 DNA sequence: TGTGCCAGCAGGCACAACCGGGACAGGGATGGCTACACCTTC.

This clone was recorded once. CDR3 protein: CASSLRATNEKLFF. CDR3 in DNA: TGTGCCAGCAGCTTGAGGGCAACTAATGAAAAACTGTTTTTT. This rearrangement joins TRBV7-4 to TRBJ1-4; D gene unclear. Germline V gene sequence: CDR1 SGHVT, CDR2 SQSDAQ. The CDR3 runs 14 residues. V gave up 3 bases and J gave up 0 bases, with 5 bases separating them. Full variable domain (outside the CDR3, taken from reference TRBV7-4 and TRBJ1-4): GAGVSQSPRYKVAKRGRDVALRCDSISGHVTLYWYRQTLGQGSEVLTYSQSDAQRDKSGRPSGRFSAERPERSVSTLKIQRTEQGDSAVYLCASSLRATNEKLFFGSGTQLSVL.